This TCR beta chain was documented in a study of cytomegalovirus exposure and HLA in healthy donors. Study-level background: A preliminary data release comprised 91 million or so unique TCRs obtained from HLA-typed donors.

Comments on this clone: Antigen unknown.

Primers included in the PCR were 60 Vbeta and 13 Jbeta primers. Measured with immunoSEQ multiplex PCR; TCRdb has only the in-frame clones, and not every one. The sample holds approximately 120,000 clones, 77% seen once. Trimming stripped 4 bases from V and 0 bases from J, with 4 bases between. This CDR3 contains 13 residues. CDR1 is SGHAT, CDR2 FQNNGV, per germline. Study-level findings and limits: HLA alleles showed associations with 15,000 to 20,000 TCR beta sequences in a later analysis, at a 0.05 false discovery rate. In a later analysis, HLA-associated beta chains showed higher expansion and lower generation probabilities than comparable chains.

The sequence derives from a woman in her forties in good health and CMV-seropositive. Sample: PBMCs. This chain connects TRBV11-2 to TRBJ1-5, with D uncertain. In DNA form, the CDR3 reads TGTGCCAGCAGCTGGAGTAGCAATCAGCCCCAGCATTTT. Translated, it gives CASSWSSNQPQHF.